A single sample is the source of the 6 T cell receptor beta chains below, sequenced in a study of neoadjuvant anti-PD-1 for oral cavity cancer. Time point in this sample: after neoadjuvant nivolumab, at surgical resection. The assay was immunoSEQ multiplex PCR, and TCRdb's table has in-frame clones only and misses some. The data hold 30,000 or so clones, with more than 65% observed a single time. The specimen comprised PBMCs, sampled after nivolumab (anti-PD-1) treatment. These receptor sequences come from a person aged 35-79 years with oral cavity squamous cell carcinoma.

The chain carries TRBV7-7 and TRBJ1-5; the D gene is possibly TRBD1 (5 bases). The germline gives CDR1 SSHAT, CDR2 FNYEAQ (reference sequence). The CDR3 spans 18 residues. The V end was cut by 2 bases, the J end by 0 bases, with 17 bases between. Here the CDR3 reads CASSLWKAKGDSNQPQHF. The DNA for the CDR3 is TGTGCCAGCAGCTTATGGAAAGCAAAAGGGGATAGCAATCAGCCCCAGCATTTT.

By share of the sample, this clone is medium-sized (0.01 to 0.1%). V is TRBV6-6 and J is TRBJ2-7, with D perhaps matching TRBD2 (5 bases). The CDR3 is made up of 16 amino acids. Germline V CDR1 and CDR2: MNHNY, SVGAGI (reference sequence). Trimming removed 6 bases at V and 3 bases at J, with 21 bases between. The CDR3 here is CASSPLEPGSDYEQYF. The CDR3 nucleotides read TGTGCCAGCAGCCCACTAGAACCGGGCTCGGACTACGAGCAGTACTTC.

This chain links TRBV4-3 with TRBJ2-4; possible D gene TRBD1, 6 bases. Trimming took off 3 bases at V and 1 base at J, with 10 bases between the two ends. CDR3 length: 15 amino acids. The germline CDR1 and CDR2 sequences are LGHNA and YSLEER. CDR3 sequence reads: CASSQGARAKNIQYF. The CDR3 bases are TGCGCCAGCAGCCAGGGGGCACGGGCCAAAAACATTCAGTACTTC.

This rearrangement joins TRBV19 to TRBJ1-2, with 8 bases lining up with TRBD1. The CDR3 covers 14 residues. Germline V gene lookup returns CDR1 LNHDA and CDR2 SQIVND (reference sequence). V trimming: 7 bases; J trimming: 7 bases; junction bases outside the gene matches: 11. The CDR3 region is CASTVDRAVAGYTF. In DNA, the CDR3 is TGTGCCAGTACCGTGGACAGGGCAGTGGCTGGCTACACCTTC.

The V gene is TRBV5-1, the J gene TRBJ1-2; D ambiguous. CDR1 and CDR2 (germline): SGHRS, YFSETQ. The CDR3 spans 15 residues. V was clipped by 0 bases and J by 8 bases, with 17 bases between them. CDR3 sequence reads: CASSLALTAVDGYTF. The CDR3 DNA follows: TGCGCCAGCAGCTTGGCCCTGACGGCGGTAGACGGCTACACCTTC.

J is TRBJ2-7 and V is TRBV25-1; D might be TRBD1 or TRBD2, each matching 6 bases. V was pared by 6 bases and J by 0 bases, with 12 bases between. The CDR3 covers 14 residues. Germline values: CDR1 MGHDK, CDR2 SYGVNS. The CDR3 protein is CASRGGQSSYEQYF. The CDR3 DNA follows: TGTGCCAGCAGGGGAGGACAGAGCTCCTACGAGCAGTACTTC.